The T cell receptor (beta chain) described here comes from a study of PD-1 blockade in classical Hodgkin lymphoma (dated by TCRdb to the early 2020s). With regard to the full study: Nivolumab dosing was 3 mg/kg intravenously every 2 weeks, continuing until either disease progression or unacceptable toxicity. A peripheral blood immune signature of response to PD-1 blockade in classical Hodgkin lymphoma was defined using TCR beta sequencing and CyTOF.

The Qiagen DNeasy kit was used to extract genomic DNA both from unsorted PBMCs and from the negatively selected CD4+ and CD8+ fractions. TCR beta CDR3 regions were subjected to amplification by immunoSEQ multiplex PCR with primers that anneal to V and J segments. Amplification bias was minimized using a synthetic immune receptor repertoire, and residual bias was removed computationally after sequencing. In the source study's methods: Custom Python scripts were used to quantify repertoire diversity as the Shannon entropy index. Unsorted, CD4+ and CD8+ repertoires were analyzed separately, except for combined analyses in which CD4+ and CD8+ sequences were merged in silico. Clonal expansion was defined as at least a 2-fold frequency increase after treatment relative to C1D1, with a pseudocount of 0.5 for undetected baseline clones. Singleton clones were defined as clones with 0 or 1 copy at C1D1, and non-singleton clones were defined as clones with 2 or more copies. Clones expanded in unsorted samples were assigned a CD4+, CD8+ or unknown annotation through matching of protein sequences in sorted samples from the same patient. Wilcoxon tests were applied to paired samples to test diversity changes from C1D1 to C4D1. Sourced from immuneACCESS, this table was stored by TCRdb with only in-frame sequences that have V and J called. A share of the clones is absent; for the studies checked, an unresolved V gene accounts for under half, and the remainder has no known explanation. V and J calls and clone size are those listed in that table; D and trimming were worked out from the DNA. The sample yields about 9,100 clones; 74% were counted once. Less than 5% of the sample comes from the top ten.

V is pared back by 5 bases and J by 8 bases, with 18 bases lying between the germline termini. CDR1 and CDR2 are read off the germline V gene (reference sequence) as GTSNPN and SVGIG. The CDR3 starts with the cysteine, ends with the phenylalanine, and has 13 residues. Just the 39-base CDR3 DNA is kept, in frame starting at base 1. As regards this clone: The antigen it binds to is not known. No base-level quality is on record; no much larger clone is a single base apart.

Read against the paper, the sample's time point label means: cycle 1 day 1 (C1D1), immediately before nivolumab initiation. Relapse after autologous stem cell transplantation had occurred in all trial patients, and cohorts A, B and C were distinguished by prior brentuximab vedotin exposure. Using a Miltenyi CD4+ T cell isolation kit, CD4+ T cells were purified from thawed PBMCs through magnetic negative selection. The trial cohort was composed of approximately 60 patients with relapsed/refractory classical Hodgkin lymphoma, for whom complete response, partial response or progressive disease was recorded as best overall response. Single-agent nivolumab was administered to trial patients in the multi-cohort phase II CheckMate 205 trial. An independent review committee assessed best overall response using the 2007 International Working Group response criteria. PBMCs from the trial were collected at three points: immediately before nivolumab initiation (C1D1), and during therapy at cycle 2 day 1 and cycle 4 day 1. Peripheral blood was collected in 8 mL Vacutainer Cell Preparation Tubes, from which PBMCs were isolated by centrifugation and then cryopreserved. Purified CD4+ and CD8+ fractions were prepared only for cases in which an additional PBMC sample was available. Magnetically labelled cells were depleted on LS columns in a quadroMACS separator, and the flow-through was collected as the purified fraction.

The paper's findings and limits, for the study overall: Diversity was lower in patients who began nivolumab less than 1 year after ASCT, so these patients were left out of later analyses to avoid confounding by immune reconstitution. Baseline TCR diversity was reported to be lower in newly diagnosed patients than in healthy donors, and even lower in relapsed/refractory patients. The study was restricted to a single clinical trial cohort, and the causes of repertoire differences, possibly disease activity or prior therapy, were left undefined. Trial patients with a complete response had baseline diversity similar to that of newly diagnosed patients, while partial responders and progressors had significantly lower diversity. By C4D1, a significant rise was seen in CD4+ TCR diversity but not in CD8+ TCR diversity (p=0.0027 vs p=0.16), and the rise was most apparent among complete responders (p=0.02).

This material consisted of CD4+ T cells from blood, taken at baseline. This TCR came from a human donor with classical Hodgkin lymphoma. The V and J genes are TRBV30 and TRBJ1-1; a tentative D match to TRBD1 spans 6 bases. The DNA reads TGTGCCTGGGCCCCAGACAGGCCGAAGGAAGCTTTCTTT. The translation is CAWAPDRPKEAFF.